Listed below are T cell receptor beta chains from one sample, sequenced in a study of blood T cell repertoires in COVID-19. The repertoire was sequenced with immunoSEQ multiplex PCR; TCRdb's copy has only in-frame clones and lacks some. The table lists 150,000 to 200,000 clones, about four fifths of them singletons. Sequenced: peripheral blood. These receptor sequences come from a woman aged 60 to 75 with COVID-19, enrolled during active disease. Both conserved end residues are part of each CDR3. Only some rows state a clone size, as once, few, many or a class for expanded clones.

V,J,size,CDR3
TRBV3-1/TRBV3-2,TRBJ1-2,NA,CASSQLSRGYGYTF
TRBV9,TRBJ2-2,NA,CASSVVRGRTGELFF
TRBV6-5,TRBJ1-5,NA,CASETPGRNQPQHF
TRBV7-9,TRBJ2-3,NA,CASRLQGGDTQYF
TRBV4-1,TRBJ2-5,NA,CASSQPIGVEANQETQYF
TRBV19,TRBJ1-2,NA,CASTSDRVAYGYTF
TRBV7-2,TRBJ2-3,NA,CASSWTTSGTNTQYF
TRBV6-1,TRBJ2-7,NA,CASSEIDGIVGYEQYF
TRBV6-2/TRBV6-3,TRBJ2-7,NA,CASSYSPTGGAYPSYEQYF
TRBV21-1,TRBJ1-2,NA,CASSSPNGGGLCYTF
TRBV4-1,TRBJ2-7,NA,CASSPWDRPYYEQYF
TRBV5-1,TRBJ2-3,NA,CASSPLAGITDTQYF
TRBV3-1/TRBV3-2,TRBJ1-2,NA,CASSQLKQGIIGNYGYTF
TRBV4-3,TRBJ2-3,few,CASSQGGRADTQYF
TRBV28,TRBJ2-5,NA,CASSSASGYQETQYF
TRBV6-1,TRBJ2-1,NA,CASSDKQPGSYNEQFF
TRBV4-1,TRBJ2-3,NA,CASRWASTDTQYF
TRBV11-2,TRBJ2-3,NA,CASSQDRGHTQYF
TRBV5-4,TRBJ2-3,NA,CASSILSGGVGTDTQYF
TRBV29-1,TRBJ1-1,NA,CSAPREGMNTEAFF
TRBV30,TRBJ2-5,few,CAWSPTAHSGQETQYF
TRBV5-1,TRBJ1-1,NA,CASSLEGAGGTEAFF
TRBV11-3,TRBJ2-5,once,CASSPSRGYQETQYF
TRBV15,TRBJ2-1,few,CATSRQSGTYNEQFF
TRBV11-2,TRBJ2-2,NA,CASSLLWRGSTGELFF
TRBV28,TRBJ2-1,NA,CASSPPGQGAVTDEQFF
TRBV11-1,TRBJ1-1,NA,CASSPLSMNTEAFF
TRBV15,TRBJ1-2,NA,CATSRDLRGVGGYTF
TRBV6-5,TRBJ2-7,NA,CASSYAGGPYEQYF
TRBV28,TRBJ2-3,NA,CASSFLAADTQYF
TRBV4-2,TRBJ2-5,NA,CASSQDRTSGRAETQYF
TRBV7-2,TRBJ1-6,NA,CASSLWTHGNSPLHF
TRBV28,TRBJ1-1,NA,CASSHFTTNTEAFF
TRBV5-1,TRBJ1-3,NA,CASRPTGDWAGNTIYF
TRBV3-1/TRBV3-2,TRBJ2-2,NA,CASSQVWGGTGELFF
TRBV15,TRBJ2-5,NA,CATSRYGARQQETQYF
TRBV2,TRBJ1-2,NA,CASSEALVRGDYGYTF
TRBV3-1/TRBV3-2,TRBJ1-1,few,CASSQLLRTQANTEAFF
TRBV3-1/TRBV3-2,TRBJ2-1,NA,CASSQFVAAGRTEQFF
TRBV19,TRBJ1-1,NA,CASSLPGRGMRMNTEAFF
TRBV6-4,TRBJ2-1,NA,CASSDSGTGVPKEQFF
TRBV24-1,TRBJ1-2,NA,CATSDRTGWNYGYTF
TRBV5-1,TRBJ1-6,NA,CASPLRGSSFNSPLHF
TRBV9,TRBJ2-3,NA,CASSADGGRGRTDTQYF
TRBV28,TRBJ2-5,NA,CASSSAGSRQETQYF
TRBV3-1/TRBV3-2,TRBJ1-1,NA,CASSRRDRETEAFF
TRBV6-5,TRBJ1-6,NA,CASSYSQGAYNSPLHF
TRBV19,TRBJ2-5,NA,CASSSGLAKETQYF
TRBV29-1,TRBJ2-3,NA,CSVEGPGLAGGSDTQYF
TRBV7-2,TRBJ1-4,NA,CASSTRRTGRNEKLFF
TRBV28,TRBJ1-2,NA,CASRETATYGYTF
TRBV19,TRBJ2-5,NA,CASRPGTANPKETQYF
TRBV5-4,TRBJ2-3,NA,CASSPGQGRDTQYF
TRBV6-5,TRBJ1-4,NA,CASKLTTGKLFF
TRBV4-3,TRBJ2-2,NA,CASSQAAGTGIGELFF
TRBV5-1,TRBJ2-3,NA,CASSLEGTVGDTQYF
TRBV28,TRBJ1-1,many,CASWGPVMNTEAFF
TRBV19,TRBJ2-7,NA,CASREGYEQYF
TRBV6-5,TRBJ2-3,NA,CAANRGDYTDTQYF